This TCR beta chain originates from a study of regulatory T cells in long-lasting Graves disease. At the level of the study: Patients met the persistent Graves' disease definition after over 5 years of antithyroid drugs with positive TSH receptor antibodies.

HTBI primers from iRepertoire and Arm-PCR of CDR3 regions yielded the TCR beta libraries. TCRdb reanalysed the multiplex PCR reads using MiXCR and keeps one entry per CDR3 protein. This table holds a few hundred thousand distinct CDR3 sequences, roughly 24% found once. Time point here: persistent/refractory GD, antithyroid drugs over 5 years with positive TRAb. PBMC RNA was the source of the TCR library. This clonotype was counted many times. The antigen remains unidentified. The CDR3 totals 17 residues. Trimming cost V 3 bases and J 1 base; bases outside gene matches: 9. The germline gives CDR1 MDHEN, CDR2 SYDVKM. Study observations and caveats: Possibly, too few samples lowered accuracy.

The clonotype comes from a woman aged 40 to 55 with Graves disease. J is TRBJ2-7 and V is TRBV28, with 10 bases identical to TRBD2. Sequenced material: peripheral blood mononuclear cells (PBMCs), taken when the disease was refractory, from a patient treated with antithyroid drugs. For the CDR3, the DNA is TGTGCCAGCAGTTTTCCTAGCGGGAGCCCGATTTCCTACGAGCAGTACTTC. Amino acid sequence: CASSFPSGSPISYEQYF.